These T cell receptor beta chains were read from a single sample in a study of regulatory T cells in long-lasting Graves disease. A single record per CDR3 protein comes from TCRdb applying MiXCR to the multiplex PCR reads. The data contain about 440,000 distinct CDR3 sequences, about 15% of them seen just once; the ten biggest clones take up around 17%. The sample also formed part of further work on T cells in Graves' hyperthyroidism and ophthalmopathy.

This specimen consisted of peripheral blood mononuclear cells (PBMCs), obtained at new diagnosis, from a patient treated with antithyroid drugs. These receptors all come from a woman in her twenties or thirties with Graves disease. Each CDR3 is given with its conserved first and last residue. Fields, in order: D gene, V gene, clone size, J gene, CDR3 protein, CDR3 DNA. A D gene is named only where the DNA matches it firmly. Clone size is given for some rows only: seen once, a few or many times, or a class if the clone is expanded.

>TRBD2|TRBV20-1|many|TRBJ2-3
CSASQREGGDTQYF
TGCAGTGCTTCCCAGCGGGAGGGTGGGGATACGCAGTATTTT
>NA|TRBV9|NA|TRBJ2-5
CASSDSWEETQYF
TGTGCCAGCAGCGATAGCTGGGAGGAGACCCAGTACTTC
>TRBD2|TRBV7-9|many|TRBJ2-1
CASSLGTGGSYNEQFF
TGTGCCAGCAGTTTAGGCACGGGAGGGTCCTACAATGAGCAGTTCTTC
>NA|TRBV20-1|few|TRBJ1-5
CSASTSGQDNQPQHF
TGCAGTGCTAGTACGTCAGGTCAGGACAATCAGCCCCAGCATTTT
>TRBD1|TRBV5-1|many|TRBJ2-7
CASSLGVLGQGYEQYF
TGCGCCAGCAGCTTGGGGGTTCTCGGACAGGGTTACGAGCAGTACTTC
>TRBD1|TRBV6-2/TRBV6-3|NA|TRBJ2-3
CASSEGQGGTDTQYF
TGTGCCAGCAGTGAAGGACAGGGTGGCACAGATACGCAGTATTTT
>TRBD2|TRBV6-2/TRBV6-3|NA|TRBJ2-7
CASSFSASGAYEQYF
TGTGCCAGCAGTTTTTCGGCTAGCGGAGCCTACGAGCAGTACTTC
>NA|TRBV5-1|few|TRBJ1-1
CASRPRGGMDLGTEAFF
TGCGCCAGCAGGCCTAGAGGGGGGATGGATTTGGGCACTGAAGCTTTCTTT
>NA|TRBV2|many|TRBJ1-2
CASSALGEEPNYGYTF
TGTGCCAGCAGCGCCCTAGGCGAGGAGCCCAACTATGGCTACACCTTC
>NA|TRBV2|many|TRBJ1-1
CASSRTVEVNTEAFF
TGTGCCAGCAGTCGGACTGTGGAGGTGAACACTGAAGCTTTCTTT
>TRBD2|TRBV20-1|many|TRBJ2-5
CSASGLAGNHILQETQYF
TGCAGTGCCTCGGGACTAGCGGGAAACCACATACTCCAAGAGACCCAGTACTTC
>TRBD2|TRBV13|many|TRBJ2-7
CASSLGQRENYEQYF
TGTGCCAGCAGCTTAGGCCAGCGGGAGAACTACGAGCAGTACTTC
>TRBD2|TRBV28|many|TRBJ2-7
CASSFGLAGSGAYEQYF
TGTGCCAGCAGTTTCGGACTAGCGGGAAGTGGGGCCTACGAGCAGTACTTC
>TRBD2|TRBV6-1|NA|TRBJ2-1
CASTPTSGNSYNEQFF
TGTGCCAGCACCCCGACTAGCGGAAACTCCTACAATGAGCAGTTCTTC
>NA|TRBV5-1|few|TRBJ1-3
CASSLERFSGNTIYF
TGCGCCAGCAGCTTGGAACGTTTCTCTGGAAACACCATATATTTT
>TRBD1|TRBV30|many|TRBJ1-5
CAWRQGNQPQHF
TGTGCCTGGCGACAGGGAAATCAGCCCCAGCATTTT
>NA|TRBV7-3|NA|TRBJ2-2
CASRPGLVGGELFF
TGTGCCAGCAGACCAGGACTGGTCGGCGGGGAGCTGTTTTTT
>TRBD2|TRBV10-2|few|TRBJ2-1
CASSDRTSGRNEQFF
TGCGCCAGCAGTGACAGGACTAGCGGCCGGAATGAGCAGTTCTTC
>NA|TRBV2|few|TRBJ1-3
CASGTSLNTIYF
TGTGCCAGCGGAACAAGCCTAAACACCATATATTTT
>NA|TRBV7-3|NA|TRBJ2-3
CASSLTRRGQDTQYF
TGTGCCAGCAGCTTAACCAGGAGAGGACAGGATACGCAGTATTTT
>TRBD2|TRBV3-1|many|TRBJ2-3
CASSPRSGTRGDTQYF
TGTGCCAGCAGCCCCCGTAGCGGGACAAGGGGAGATACGCAGTATTTT
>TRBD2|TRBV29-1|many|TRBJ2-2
CSVERGGTGELFF
TGCAGCGTTGAAAGGGGAGGGACCGGGGAGCTGTTTTTT
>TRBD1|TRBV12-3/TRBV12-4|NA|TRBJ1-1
CASSALRDRGPNGNTEAFF
TGTGCCAGCAGCGCCCTCCGGGACAGGGGACCCAACGGGAACACTGAAGCTTTCTTT
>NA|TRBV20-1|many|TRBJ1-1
CSARALRHGNTEAFF
TGCAGTGCTAGAGCCCTCCGACACGGGAACACTGAAGCTTTCTTT
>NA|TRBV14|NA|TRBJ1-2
CASSQARSYGYTF
TGTGCCAGCAGCCAAGCGAGGTCCTATGGCTACACCTTC
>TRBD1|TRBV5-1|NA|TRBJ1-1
CASSSPGGLNTEAFF
TGCGCCAGCAGCTCCCCAGGGGGACTGAACACTGAAGCTTTCTTT
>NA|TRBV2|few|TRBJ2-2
CASTGSTGELFF
TGTGCCAGCACAGGGAGTACCGGGGAGCTGTTTTTT
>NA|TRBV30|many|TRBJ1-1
CAWGDISNTEAFF
TGTGCCTGGGGGGACATATCGAACACTGAAGCTTTCTTT
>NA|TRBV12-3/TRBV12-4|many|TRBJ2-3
CASSQPGPRTDTQYF
TGTGCCAGCAGTCAGCCGGGACCACGCACAGATACGCAGTATTTT
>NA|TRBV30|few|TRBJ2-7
CAWSVGVTEQYF
TGTGCCTGGAGTGTGGGGGTTACGGAGCAGTACTTC
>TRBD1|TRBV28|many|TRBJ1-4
CASSFGTVNEKLFF
TGTGCCAGCAGTTTCGGGACAGTTAATGAAAAACTGTTTTTT
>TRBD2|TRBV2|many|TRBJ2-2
CASSAREGNTGELFF
TGTGCCAGCAGTGCCCGGGAGGGGAACACCGGGGAGCTGTTTTTT
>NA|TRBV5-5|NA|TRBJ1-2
CASSYGDGYTF
TGTGCCAGCAGCTACGGGGATGGCTACACCTTC
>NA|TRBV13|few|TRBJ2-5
CASSGARGRGGRETQYF
TGTGCCAGCAGCGGAGCGAGGGGGCGCGGGGGTCGAGAGACCCAGTACTTC
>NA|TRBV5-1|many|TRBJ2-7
CASSSAQGFGEQYF
TGCGCCAGCAGCTCGGCCCAGGGGTTTGGCGAGCAGTACTTC
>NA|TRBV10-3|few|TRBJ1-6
CAISESRRRDGNSPLHF
TGTGCCATCAGTGAGTCTCGCCGGAGGGACGGGAATTCACCCCTCCACTTT
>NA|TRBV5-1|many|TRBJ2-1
CASSGSMGGTTNEQFF
TGCGCCAGCAGCGGATCCATGGGGGGTACGACGAATGAGCAGTTCTTC
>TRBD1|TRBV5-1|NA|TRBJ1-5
CASSLGRTGGGQPQHF
TGCGCCAGCAGCTTGGGTCGGACAGGGGGCGGCCAGCCCCAGCATTTT
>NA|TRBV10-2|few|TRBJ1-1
CASSGRGGHGGGTEAFF
TGCGCCAGCAGTGGAAGGGGGGGACACGGAGGAGGCACTGAAGCTTTCTTT
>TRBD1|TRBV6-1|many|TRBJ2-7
CASSEGPGTGTYEQYF
TGTGCCAGCAGTGAGGGCCCCGGGACAGGGACATACGAGCAGTACTTC
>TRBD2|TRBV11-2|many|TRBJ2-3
CASSLTSGSLISTDTQYF
TGTGCCAGCAGCTTGACTAGCGGGAGCCTTATAAGCACAGATACGCAGTATTTT
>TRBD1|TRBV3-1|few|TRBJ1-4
CASSERTGLNEKLFF
TGTGCCAGCAGCGAACGGACAGGGTTAAATGAAAAACTGTTTTTT
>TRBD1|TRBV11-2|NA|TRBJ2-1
CASSPRFDRGDEQFF
TGTGCCAGCAGCCCCCGCTTCGACAGGGGCGATGAGCAGTTCTTC
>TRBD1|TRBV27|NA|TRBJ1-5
CASRTRGTGHSNQPQHF
TGTGCCAGCAGGACTCGGGGGACAGGCCATAGCAATCAGCCCCAGCATTTT
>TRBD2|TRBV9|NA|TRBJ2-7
CASSAGLAGLPYEQYF
TGTGCCAGCAGCGCGGGACTAGCGGGCCTCCCCTACGAGCAGTACTTC
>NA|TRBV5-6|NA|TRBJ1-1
CASSPVRGARAFF
TGTGCCAGCAGCCCGGTAAGAGGGGCAAGGGCTTTCTTT
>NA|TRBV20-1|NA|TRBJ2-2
CSASRDHLTTGELFF
TGCAGTGCTTCGCGGGATCATCTTACTACCGGGGAGCTGTTTTTT
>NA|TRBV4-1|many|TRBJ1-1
CASTGGGRAFF
TGCGCTTCAACCGGGGGCGGGAGAGCTTTCTTT
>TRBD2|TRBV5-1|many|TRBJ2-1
CASSWTSGRGNEQFF
TGCGCCAGCAGCTGGACTAGCGGGAGAGGCAATGAGCAGTTCTTC
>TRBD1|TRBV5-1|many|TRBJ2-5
CASSRGQGEETQYF
TGTGCCAGCAGCCGTGGACAGGGGGAGGAGACCCAGTACTTC
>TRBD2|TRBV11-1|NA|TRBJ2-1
CASSLVVTSGRQQFF
TGTGCCAGCAGCTTGGTTGTGACTAGCGGGAGACAGCAGTTCTTC
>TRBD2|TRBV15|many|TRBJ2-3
CAINQGGIATQYF
TGTGCCATCAATCAGGGAGGGATAGCTACGCAGTATTTT
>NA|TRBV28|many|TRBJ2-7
CASSFPGTDRRGEYF
TGTGCCAGCAGTTTCCCCGGGACAGATCGAAGGGGGGAGTACTTC
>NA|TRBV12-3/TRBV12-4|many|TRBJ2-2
CASSLVLDGGRLFF
TGTGCCAGCAGTTTAGTGTTGGATGGGGGCCGACTGTTTTTT
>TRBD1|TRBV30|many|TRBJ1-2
CAWSSGTVYGYTF
TGTGCCTGGAGTTCCGGGACAGTCTATGGCTACACCTTC